These 10 T cell receptor beta chains were sequenced from one sample in a study of chemoradiotherapy in HPV16-positive cancers. Sequencing was performed with immunoSEQ multiplex PCR; in TCRdb, only in-frame clones are kept and a portion is missing. The sample records more than 15,000 clones, roughly 73% being singletons. Collection took place from a patient who underwent chemoradiotherapy. Receptors were obtained from a human donor with HPV-associated anogenital cancer.

The chain uses TRBV7-9 and TRBJ1-3; 7 bases fit TRBD1. Per germline, CDR1 SEHNR and CDR2 FQNEAQ (reference sequence). The CDR3 loop spans 16 amino acids. J was trimmed by 0 bases and V by 6 bases; bases with no gene match: 8. The CDR3 region is CASSPRQGISGNTIYF. The CDR3 DNA is TGTGCCAGCAGTCCTAGACAGGGAATCTCTGGAAACACCATATATTTT.

This clone showed up just once. The rearrangement links TRBV6-5 to TRBJ1-6; the D gene is possibly TRBD1 (6 bases). Trimming pared 6 bases from V and 3 bases from J, leaving 9 bases between. The CDR3 is made up of 14 amino acids. Germline-derived CDR1 and CDR2 are MNHEY and SVGAGI. CDR3 DNA: TGTGCCAGCAGGCCAGGGGTCTATAATTCACCCCTCCACTTT. As protein: CASRPGVYNSPLHF.

The V and J genes are TRBV19 and TRBJ1-1, with D perhaps TRBD1 (5 bases). V was clipped by 4 bases and J by 1 base, with 7 bases between them. Germline V CDR1 and CDR2: LNHDA, SQIVND (reference sequence). This CDR3 has 13 amino acids. CDR3: CASSTQGNTEAFF. CDR3 DNA: TGTGCCAGTAGTACCCAGGGGAACACTGAAGCTTTCTTT.

The V and J genes are TRBV11-2 and TRBJ2-7; unclear D gene. The germline V gene has CDR1 SGHAT and CDR2 FQNNGV. This CDR3 has 15 amino acids. V lost 1 base and J 0 bases, leaving 10 bases between the germline ends. Written as DNA, the CDR3 is TGTGCCAGCAGCTTAGCCAGGTTAGCCTCCTACGAGCAGTACTTC. Amino acid sequence: CASSLARLASYEQYF.

The rearrangement joins TRBV5-4 to TRBJ2-1; weak D call: TRBD2 (5 bases). V lost 0 bases to trimming and J lost 5 bases, with 18 bases between them. This CDR3 has 17 amino acids. Germline V gene data show CDR1 as SGHNT and CDR2 as YYREEE (reference sequence). The DNA of the CDR3 is TGTGCCAGCAGCTTGGCGAAGGGTAGGGAGATCCACAATGAGCAGTTCTTC. Its protein product is CASSLAKGREIHNEQFF. Filled out from reference TRBV5-4 and TRBJ2-1, the complete variable domain reads ETGVTQSPTHLIKTRGQQVTLRCSSQSGHNTVSWYQQALGQGPQFIFQYYREEENGRGNFPPRFSGLQFPNYSSELNVNALELDDSALYLCASSLAKGREIHNEQFFGPGTRLTVL.

The rearrangement links TRBV2 to TRBJ2-3, with 7 nucleotides matching TRBD1. Losses at the gene ends were 4 bases for V and 7 bases for J; bases not matched to a gene: 5. The length of the CDR3 is 13 residues. From germline, CDR1 is SNHLY and CDR2 FYNNEI. The CDR3 sequence: CASSVGGPNTQYF. CDR3 in DNA: TGTGCCAGCAGTGTAGGGGGCCCAAATACGCAGTATTTT.

V usage is TRBV5-1 and J usage is TRBJ1-2; D might be TRBD1 (6 bases). Trimming cost V 0 bases and J 7 bases, with 16 bases left between them. The CDR3 consists of 15 residues. Germline V gene lookup returns CDR1 SGHRS and CDR2 YFSETQ. CDR3 sequence reads: CASSLVYRGASGYTF. The CDR3 DNA reads TGCGCCAGCAGCTTGGTATATCGGGGGGCCTCTGGCTACACCTTC.

This clone showed up just once. This CDR3 is CASSFSAQPQHF. DNA for the CDR3: TGTGCCAGCAGTTTCTCGGCCCAGCCCCAGCATTTT. This sequence joins TRBV28 and TRBJ1-5; D remains unclear. There are 12 residues in the CDR3. The V gene lost 3 bases and the J gene lost 7 bases, with 7 bases spanning the gap. CDR1 MDHEN and CDR2 SYDVKM come from the germline V gene.

The chain carries TRBV4-2 and TRBJ2-3, with a tentative D call TRBD2 (5 bases). V was shortened by 0 bases and J by 4 bases, with 20 bases between the two germline ends. Germline V CDR1 and CDR2: LGHNA, YNFKEQ. There are 18 residues in the CDR3. CDR3 residues: CASSQEDKLDGYADTQYF. The CDR3 nucleotides are TGTGCCAGCAGCCAAGAAGACAAACTAGATGGTTACGCAGATACGCAGTATTTT.

This clone was observed once. V gene TRBV28 combines with J gene TRBJ1-6; no firm D call. Between the trimmed V and J ends, which lost 6 bases and 9 bases, there was a span of 15 bases. CDR3 size: 14 residues. Germline CDR1 and CDR2: MDHEN and SYDVKM. CDR3 sequence reads: CASRSGRASSPLHF. CDR3 bases: TGTGCCAGCAGATCCGGACGGGCTTCTTCACCCCTCCACTTT.